Following are 20 T cell receptor beta chains from one sample sequenced in a study of CD8 T cells in Susac syndrome. Reverse transcription of roughly 0.5 to 1 ug RNA was carried out with random hexamers. TCRdb analysed the immunoSEQ multiplex PCR reads with MiXCR anew, one entry per CDR3 protein. The sample lists fewer than 80,000 distinct CDR3 sequences, 94% occurring once. The specimen was CD8+ T cells from PBMCs. The receptors here all came from a human donor with Susac syndrome.

The chain has TRBV3-1 and TRBJ1-4; no definite D call. Trimming cost V 0 bases and J 2 bases, with 7 bases left between them. From germline, CDR1 is LGHDT and CDR2 YNNKEL (reference sequence). This CDR3 is built from 15 residues. This CDR3 is CASSQDGMTNEKLFF. The CDR3 nucleotides are TGTGCCAGCAGCCAAGATGGCATGACTAATGAAAAACTGTTTTTT.

The chain uses TRBV2 and TRBJ1-1; no definite D call. The CDR3 has 10 residues. CDR1 and CDR2 (germline): SNHLY, FYNNEI. The ends were cut back, 3 bases at V and 4 bases at J, with 0 bases in the middle. CDR3 protein: CASSDTEAFF. In DNA form, the CDR3 reads TGTGCCAGCAGTGACACTGAAGCTTTCTTT.

The rearrangement links TRBV7-2 to TRBJ2-1; unclear D gene. V lost 5 bases and J 8 bases, leaving 10 bases between the germline ends. CDR3 size: 12 residues. The germline CDR1 and CDR2 sequences are SGHTA and FQGNSA. The CDR3 DNA reads as TGTGCCAGCAGCCCCCGGCCCGATGAGCAGTTCTTC. Protein: CASSPRPDEQFF.

V and J are TRBV2 and TRBJ2-1; possibly TRBD2 for D (7 bases). Trimming pared 11 bases from V and 9 bases from J, leaving 14 bases between. The V gene's germline CDR1 is SNHLY and CDR2 FYNNEI. The CDR3 length is 11 residues. The CDR3 DNA follows: TGTGCCGGCCTGGGAGGGGGTGAGCAGTTCTTC. Its translation: CAGLGGGEQFF.

The chain couples TRBV24-1 to TRBJ2-7, with a possible D match to TRBD1 (6 bases). Trimming took off 0 bases at V and 2 bases at J, with 19 bases between the two ends. The CDR3 has 18 amino acids. Germline CDR1 KGHDR, CDR2 SFDVKD. The DNA for the CDR3 is TGTGCCACCAGTGATTTGCCCTATACAGGGAACTATCCCTACGAGCAGTACTTC. It codes for CATSDLPYTGNYPYEQYF.

The chain couples TRBV20-1 to TRBJ2-3; 7 bases line up with TRBD2. The CDR3 runs to 17 residues. Trimming cost V 1 base and J 0 bases; bases outside gene matches: 10. Germline lookup yields CDR1 DFQATT and CDR2 SNEGSKA (reference sequence). The CDR3 sequence is CSARVLAKKTSTDTQYF. The CDR3 region has the DNA TGCAGTGCTAGAGTACTAGCGAAAAAAACTAGCACAGATACGCAGTATTTT.

The V call is TRBV7-9, the J call TRBJ2-5; D is unclear. Germline V gives CDR1 SEHNR, CDR2 FQNEAQ (reference sequence). Trimming cost V 1 base and J 2 bases, with 8 bases left between them. This CDR3 is built from 14 residues. The CDR3 here is CASSLVLGQETQYF. The CDR3, as DNA: TGTGCCAGCAGCTTAGTACTGGGGCAAGAGACCCAGTACTTC. The variable domain in full, completed from reference TRBV7-9 and TRBJ2-5, reads DTGVSQNPRHKITKRGQNVTFRCDPISEHNRLYWYRQTLGQGPEFLTYFQNEAQLEKSRLLSDRFSAERPKGSFSTLEIQRTEQGDSAMYLCASSLVLGQETQYFGPGTRLLVL.

This clonotype has only one observation. The V and J genes are TRBV9 and TRBJ2-3, with D possibly matching TRBD2 (6 bases). With 0 bases removed from V and 5 bases from J, the gap between germline ends came to 7 bases. Germline CDR1 SGDLS, CDR2 YYNGEE. CDR3 length: 13 residues. CDR3 nucleotides: TGTGCCAGCAGCGTAGGGGGGGAAGATACGCAGTATTTT. Translating it yields CASSVGGEDTQYF.

The chain's CDR3 is CATWYGGAYNEQFF. DNA of the CDR3: TGTGCCACCTGGTACGGGGGGGCGTACAATGAGCAGTTCTTC. This chain links TRBV10-3 with TRBJ2-1; TRBD2 matches at 8 bases. V dropped 10 bases and J dropped 4; count of bases not matched to a gene: 9. The CDR3 is made up of 14 amino acids. Germline V gene lookup returns CDR1 ENHRY and CDR2 SYGVKD.

The V call is TRBV7-9, the J call TRBJ2-7; 8 bases agree with TRBD1. The length of the CDR3 is 14 residues. The J segment lost 6 bases and the V segment lost 5 bases, leaving 9 bases of the junction unmatched. CDR1 is SEHNR and CDR2 is FQNEAQ in the germline V gene (reference sequence). DNA for the CDR3: TGTGCCAGCAGCGACGGGACAGGTGGAACCGAGCAGTACTTC. It yields the protein CASSDGTGGTEQYF. Based on the CDR3 plus reference TRBV7-9 and TRBJ2-7, the full variable domain is DTGVSQNPRHKITKRGQNVTFRCDPISEHNRLYWYRQTLGQGPEFLTYFQNEAQLEKSRLLSDRFSAERPKGSFSTLEIQRTEQGDSAMYLCASSDGTGGTEQYFGPGTRLTVT.

This rearrangement joins TRBV4-1 to TRBJ1-2; no definite D call. V shed 1 base and J shed 6 bases, with 9 bases lying between them. Germline V gene lookup returns CDR1 MGHRA and CDR2 YSYEKL. The length of the CDR3 is 13 residues. The CDR3 sequence: CASSQGWQNGYTF. The CDR3 DNA follows: TGCGCCAGCAGCCAAGGATGGCAGAATGGCTACACCTTC.

The J gene is TRBJ1-1, the V gene TRBV18; D perhaps matches TRBD1 (5 bases). The CDR3 has 14 amino acids. Trimming shortened V by 5 bases and J by 5 bases, and 15 bases separated the two germline ends. CDR1 and CDR2 (germline): KGHSH, LQKENI. The CDR3 sequence: CASSSGTRDTEAFF. The CDR3 DNA is TGTGCCAGCTCATCCGGGACCAGGGATACTGAAGCTTTCTTT.

The chain has TRBV29-1 and TRBJ1-1; TRBD1 aligns across 8 bases. Germline loops: CDR1 SQVTM, CDR2 ANQGSEA. This CDR3 contains 13 residues. The junction had 4 bases not matched to a gene; V was cut back by 7 bases and J by 0 bases. CDR3 protein: CSGDRGVNTEAFF. For the CDR3, the DNA is TGCAGCGGCGACAGGGGAGTGAACACTGAAGCTTTCTTT. The complete variable domain, with remaining parts taken from reference TRBV29-1 and TRBJ1-1, reads SAVISQKPSRDICQRGTSLTIQCQVDSQVTMMFWYRQQPGQSLTLIATANQGSEATYESGFVIDKFPISRPNLTFSTLTVSNMSPEDSSIYLCSGDRGVNTEAFFGQGTRLTVV.

V is TRBV27 and J is TRBJ1-1, with 7 bases that match TRBD1. The CDR3 extends over 14 amino acids. V lost 5 bases, J lost 3 bases, and 6 bases stayed unmatched. Per germline, CDR1 MNHEY and CDR2 SMNVEV (reference sequence). Written as DNA, the CDR3 is TGTGCCAGCAGTACGACAGGGTTGTACACTGAAGCTTTCTTT. This encodes CASSTTGLYTEAFF.

J is TRBJ1-6 and V is TRBV15; a possible D gene is TRBD1 (5 bases). V shed 0 bases and J shed 7 bases, with 7 bases lying between them. Germline assignment: CDR1 LNHNV and CDR2 YYDKDF (reference sequence). This CDR3 is built from 14 residues. The CDR3 loop is CATSREGRNSPLHF. CDR3 sequence (DNA): TGTGCCACCAGCAGAGAGGGGCGGAATTCACCCCTCCACTTT.

This chain uses TRBV5-1 with TRBJ2-5, with 10 nucleotides matching TRBD2. Germline V gives CDR1 SGHRS, CDR2 YFSETQ. The trim removed 3 bases at V and 2 bases at J, leaving 10 bases unmatched. CDR3 size: 17 residues. The CDR3 sequence: CASSSPGGLAYQETQYF. The CDR3 DNA reads TGCGCCAGCAGCTCTCCGGGGGGACTAGCGTATCAAGAGACCCAGTACTTC. Using reference TRBV5-1 and TRBJ2-5 for the parts outside the CDR3, the full variable domain is KAGVTQTPRYLIKTRGQQVTLSCSPISGHRSVSWYQQTPGQGLQFLFEYFSETQRNKGNFPGRFSGRQFSNSRSEMNVSTLELGDSALYLCASSSPGGLAYQETQYFGPGTRLLVL.

J is TRBJ1-1 and V is TRBV13; 9 nucleotides agree with TRBD1. The trim removed 5 bases at V and 2 bases at J, leaving 9 bases unmatched. The CDR3 has 16 residues. CDR1 and CDR2 from the germline V gene are PRHDT and FYEKMQ (reference sequence). The CDR3, as DNA: TGTGCCAGCAGCACATTCCCGGGACAGGGAAACACTGAAGCTTTCTTT. Translation: CASSTFPGQGNTEAFF.

The genes are TRBV23-1 and TRBJ2-4; no firm D call. TRBV23-1 is reported as an ORF; its role is uncertain. CDR3 length equals 17 residues. V was shortened by 0 bases and J by 1 base, with 13 bases between the two germline ends. In DNA form, the CDR3 reads TGCGCCAGCAGTCAATCGATGCCATCCCAGGCCAAAAACATTCAGTACTTC. Residues: CASSQSMPSQAKNIQYF.

This sequence joins TRBV3-1 and TRBJ1-1; D is perhaps TRBD1 (5 bases). Germline V gene sequence: CDR1 LGHDT, CDR2 YNNKEL (reference sequence). This CDR3 is 15 amino acids long. Trimming removed 0 bases at V and 5 bases at J, with 13 bases between. Here the CDR3 reads CASSQDWVGGTEAFF. CDR3 coding DNA: TGTGCCAGCAGCCAAGATTGGGTGGGGGGGACTGAAGCTTTCTTT. The variable domain in full, completed from reference TRBV3-1 and TRBJ1-1, reads DTAVSQTPKYLVTQMGNDKSIKCEQNLGHDTMYWYKQDSKKFLKIMFSYNNKELIINETVPNRFSPKSPDKAHLNLHINSLELGDSAVYFCASSQDWVGGTEAFFGQGTRLTVV.

The chain is built from TRBV7-9 and TRBJ2-7; 8 positions match TRBD1. Germline-derived CDR1 and CDR2 are SEHNR and FQNEAQ (reference sequence). V shed 6 bases and J 3 bases; nucleotides not matched to a gene: 10. The CDR3 has 15 amino acids. CDR3 nucleotide sequence: TGTGCCAGCAGGGATGGGCAGGGGGCGGGCTACGAGCAGTACTTC. It specifies CASRDGQGAGYEQYF.